This T cell receptor beta chain was retrieved from a study of tumor-infiltrating lymphocytes in oesophageal squamous cell carcinoma. This clonotype was seen ten or more times. MiXCR was run by TCRdb on the PCR reads, yielding one entry per CDR3 protein. Of about 15,000 distinct CDR3 sequences in the sample, around half were seen once. The ends were cut back, 4 bases at V and 5 bases at J, with 16 bases in the middle. This CDR3 has 15 amino acids. In germline, CDR1 is SNHLY, CDR2 FYNNEI. This TCR was recovered from a male donor with esophageal squamous cell carcinoma. Source material: blood. The V gene is TRBV2, the J gene TRBJ2-3; D ambiguous. The CDR3 loop is CASSGAAGPGDTQYF. The DNA for the CDR3 is TGTGCCAGCAGTGGAGCAGCCGGCCCCGGAGATACGCAGTATTTT.